One and the same sample provided the 19 T cell receptor beta chains below, sequenced in a study of vaccination effects on CD4 cells after COVID-19. A 10-day culture period preceded the isolation of CD4+ T cells. Everyone in the study got two shots of either the BNT162b2 or mRNA-1273 vaccine. Here immunoSEQ multiplex PCR was the method, and the copy in TCRdb shows in-frame clones only, minus some. The data contain about 66,000 clones, around 79% of them singletons. No antigen has been identified for these receptors. Sequenced material: CD4+ T cells from PBMCs cultured without peptide, taken after COVID-19 vaccination. Receptors were obtained from a human donor who received a COVID-19 vaccine.

This chain uses TRBV7-2 with TRBJ2-5, with no clear D. The CDR3 consists of 12 residues. CDR1 is SGHTA, CDR2 FQGNSA, per germline. V shed 7 bases and J shed 5 bases, with 11 bases lying between them. The CDR3 nucleotides are TGTGCCAGCAATCACCCAGTGGAGACCCAGTACTTC. This encodes CASNHPVETQYF. The whole variable domain, remainder taken from reference TRBV7-2 and TRBJ2-5, is GAGVSQSPSNKVTEKGKDVELRCDPISGHTALYWYRQSLGQGLEFLIYFQGNSAPDKSGLPSDRFSAERTGGSVSTLTIQRTQQEDSAVYLCASNHPVETQYFGPGTRLLVL.

The J gene is TRBJ1-5, the V gene TRBV6-6; 7 bases are a match to TRBD1. Losses at the gene ends were 4 bases for V and 0 bases for J; bases not matched to a gene: 3. CDR1 is MNHNY, CDR2 SVGAGI, per germline (reference sequence). The CDR3 length is 15 residues. This chain's CDR3 is CASSLQGRSNQPQHF. The CDR3 DNA is TGTGCCAGCAGTTTACAGGGGCGTAGCAATCAGCCCCAGCATTTT.

This chain links TRBV5-6 with TRBJ2-1, with TRBD1 matching over 9 bases. Trimming removed 4 bases from V and 4 bases from J; junction bases left unmatched: 9. Per the germline V gene, CDR1 is SGHDT and CDR2 is YYEEEE. The CDR3 is 16 residues long. The CDR3 loop is CASSAPGQGFYNEQFF. CDR3 DNA sequence: TGTGCCAGCAGCGCCCCGGGACAGGGATTTTACAATGAGCAGTTCTTC.

The gene calls are TRBV7-9 and TRBJ1-3; tentatively, D is TRBD1 (6 bases). Germline V CDR1 and CDR2: SEHNR, FQNEAQ (reference sequence). This CDR3 has 16 residues. The V end was cut by 2 bases, the J end by 0 bases, with 11 bases between. The CDR3 DNA follows: TGTGCCAGCAGCTTATCGGGACACATCTCTGGAAACACCATATATTTT. Amino acids: CASSLSGHISGNTIYF. The variable domain in full, completed from reference TRBV7-9 and TRBJ1-3, reads DTGVSQNPRHKITKRGQNVTFRCDPISEHNRLYWYRQTLGQGPEFLTYFQNEAQLEKSRLLSDRFSAERPKGSFSTLEIQRTEQGDSAMYLCASSLSGHISGNTIYFGEGSWLTVV.

The chain is built from TRBV3-1 (or the pseudogene TRBV3-2) and TRBJ2-5; 12 nucleotides agree with TRBD2. The trim removed 1 base at V and 3 bases at J, leaving 0 bases unmatched. Germline CDR1 reads LGHDT; CDR2 reads YNNKEL (reference sequence). The CDR3 has 15 amino acids. The CDR3 DNA reads as TGTGCCAGCAGCCAAGGGACTAGCGGGGAAGAGACCCAGTACTTC. It is translated as CASSQGTSGEETQYF.

The gene calls are TRBV9 and TRBJ2-2, with D possibly being TRBD1 or TRBD2 (8 bases each). The CDR3 totals 16 residues. V lost 3 bases to trimming and J lost 1 base, with 13 bases between them. Germline CDR1 SGDLS, CDR2 YYNGEE. CDR3 nucleotides: TGTGCCAGCAGCGCGGGGGGGACAGGGAACACCGGGGAGCTGTTTTTT. Translated, it gives CASSAGGTGNTGELFF.

This chain links TRBV6-5 with TRBJ1-1; D is perhaps TRBD1 (6 bases). Germline loops: CDR1 MNHEY, CDR2 SVGAGI. The CDR3 length is 13 residues. Between the trimmed V and J ends, which lost 6 bases and 3 bases, there was a span of 11 bases. CDR3 bases: TGTGCCAGCAGCCGTAGACAGGACACTGAAGCTTTCTTT. Its translation: CASSRRQDTEAFF.

CDR3: CASSSGQHNEKLFF. The DNA for the CDR3 is TGCGCCAGCAGCTCGGGACAGCACAATGAAAAACTGTTTTTT. The J gene is TRBJ1-4, the V gene TRBV5-1; 7 bases are a match to TRBD1. Germline V CDR1 and CDR2: SGHRS, YFSETQ. J lost 5 bases, V lost 3 bases, and 4 bases had no gene match. This CDR3 spans 14 amino acids. Together with reference TRBV5-1 and TRBJ1-4, the CDR3 gives the full variable domain: KAGVTQTPRYLIKTRGQQVTLSCSPISGHRSVSWYQQTPGQGLQFLFEYFSETQRNKGNFPGRFSGRQFSNSRSEMNVSTLELGDSALYLCASSSGQHNEKLFFGSGTQLSVL.

The J gene is TRBJ2-5, the V gene TRBV9; a possible D gene is TRBD2 (6 bases). CDR3 length: 14 residues. CDR1 and CDR2 from the germline V gene are SGDLS and YYNGEE. V was clipped by 4 bases and J by 5 bases, with 15 bases between them. CDR3: CASSPPGVRETQYF. CDR3 nucleotides: TGTGCCAGCAGCCCCCCGGGGGTGAGGGAGACCCAGTACTTC.

The chain employs TRBV3-1 (or the pseudogene TRBV3-2) and TRBJ1-5, with D perhaps matching TRBD1 (5 bases). Looked up from germline, CDR1 is LGHDT and CDR2 is YNNKEL (reference sequence). Trimming removed 4 bases from V and 9 bases from J, with 13 bases in between. The CDR3 has 13 residues. Written as DNA, the CDR3 is TGTGCCAGCAGCCCGAGGGGCGGTCCGCCCCAGCATTTT. It codes for CASSPRGGPPQHF.

This chain uses TRBV24-1 with TRBJ2-1; D possibly uses TRBD1 or TRBD2 (6 bases each). The V end was cut by 3 bases, the J end by 14 bases, with 13 bases between. CDR1 is KGHDR, CDR2 SFDVKD, per germline. The CDR3 is made up of 12 amino acids. The CDR3 loop is CATSDRGEVKFF. The CDR3 coding sequence is TGTGCCACCAGTGATAGGGGGGAAGTTAAGTTCTTC.

The chain has TRBV18 and TRBJ1-5; D call uncertain. Germline V gene sequence: CDR1 KGHSH, CDR2 LQKENI. The CDR3 loop spans 17 amino acids. Trimming removed 6 bases at V and 5 bases at J, with 23 bases between. The CDR3 spells CASSLLEVGSSDQPQHF. DNA for the CDR3: TGTGCCAGCTCTCTTCTTGAGGTGGGTTCGAGCGATCAGCCCCAGCATTTT.

The gene calls are TRBV11-2 and TRBJ2-5, with D maybe TRBD2 (7 bases). CDR1 and CDR2 from the germline V gene are SGHAT and FQNNGV. The V end was cut by 0 bases, the J end by 5 bases, with 16 bases between. CDR3 length equals 16 residues. For the CDR3, the DNA is TGTGCCAGCAGCTTAGATGGCGGGGGTCAGGGGGAGACCCAGTACTTC. Amino acids: CASSLDGGGQGETQYF.

This clone was counted once. The gene calls are TRBV24-1 and TRBJ2-2; TRBD1 aligns across 7 bases. This CDR3 comprises 15 residues. V shed 9 bases, J shed 4 bases, and the junction held 10 bases outside the gene matches. CDR1 and CDR2 (germline): KGHDR, SFDVKD. CDR3 bases: TGTGCCACCGGAGACCCGGGACAGACCACCGGGGAGCTGTTTTTT. This sequence encodes CATGDPGQTTGELFF.

J is TRBJ1-1 and V is TRBV2, with no clear D. Trimming left V 4 bases short and J 2 bases short, with 5 bases between. Germline-derived CDR1 and CDR2 are SNHLY and FYNNEI. This CDR3 region has 12 residues. CDR3 region: CASSVSNTEAFF. DNA for the CDR3: TGTGCCAGCAGTGTGTCAAACACTGAAGCTTTCTTT.

This chain uses TRBV30 with TRBJ1-5; perhaps TRBD1 as D (6 bases). Between the trimmed V and J ends, which lost 0 bases and 5 bases, there was a span of 14 bases. The CDR3 totals 15 residues. The V gene's germline CDR1 is GTSNPN and CDR2 SVGIG (reference sequence). This chain's CDR3 is CAWSVSRGVYQPQHF. CDR3 sequence (DNA): TGTGCCTGGAGTGTATCCAGGGGCGTTTATCAGCCCCAGCATTTT.

V gene TRBV4-1 combines with J gene TRBJ1-3; possibly TRBD1 for D (6 bases). CDR1 and CDR2 from the germline V gene are MGHRA and YSYEKL. V lost 4 bases to trimming and J lost 0 bases, with 13 bases between them. The CDR3 runs 16 residues. The CDR3 DNA sequence: TGCGCCAGCAGCCCCCTCGGGGGGCTCTCTGGAAACACCATATATTTT. Protein sequence: CASSPLGGLSGNTIYF.

The V call is TRBV14, the J call TRBJ1-2; no clear D gene. This CDR3 is 13 amino acids long. Trimming left V 6 bases short and J 2 bases short, with 10 bases between. Per the germline V gene, CDR1 is SGHDN and CDR2 is FVKESK. CDR3 in amino acids: CASRNGQNYGYTF. CDR3 coding DNA: TGTGCCAGCAGGAATGGGCAGAACTATGGCTACACCTTC.

The V call is TRBV4-3, the J call TRBJ2-6, with D tentatively TRBD1 or TRBD2 (5 bases each). Between the trimmed V and J ends, which lost 3 bases and 0 bases, there was a span of 15 bases. Germline V lookup: CDR1 LGHNA, CDR2 YSLEER. The CDR3 runs to 18 residues. The CDR3 coding sequence is TGCGCCAGCAGCCAGGCAAGGGACCTGAGCTCTGGGGCCAACGTCCTGACTTTC. Its protein is CASSQARDLSSGANVLTF.